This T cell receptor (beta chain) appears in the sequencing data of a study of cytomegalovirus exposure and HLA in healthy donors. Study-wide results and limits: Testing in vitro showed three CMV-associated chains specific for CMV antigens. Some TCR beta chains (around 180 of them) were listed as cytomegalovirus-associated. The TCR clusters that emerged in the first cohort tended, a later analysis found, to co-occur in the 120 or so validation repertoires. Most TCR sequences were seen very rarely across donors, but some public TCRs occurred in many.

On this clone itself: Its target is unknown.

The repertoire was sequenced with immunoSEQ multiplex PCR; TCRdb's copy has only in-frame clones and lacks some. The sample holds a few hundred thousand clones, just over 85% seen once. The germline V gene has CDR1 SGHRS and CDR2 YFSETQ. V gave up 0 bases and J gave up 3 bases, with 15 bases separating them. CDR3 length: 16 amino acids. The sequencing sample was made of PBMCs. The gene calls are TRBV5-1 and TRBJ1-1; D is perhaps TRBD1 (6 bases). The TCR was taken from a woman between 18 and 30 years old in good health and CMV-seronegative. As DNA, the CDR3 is TGCGCCAGCAGCTTGGTATCAGGGGTTGGTTACACTGAAGCTTTCTTT. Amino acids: CASSLVSGVGYTEAFF.